This T cell receptor beta chain originates from a study of graft-versus-host responses after intestinal transplantation. Study context: The study gave all recipients anti-thymocyte globulin induction, then tacrolimus and steroids for 2 to 3 years.

CDR1 and CDR2 from the germline V gene are SGHDT and YYEEEE. V gave up 6 bases and J gave up 1 base, with 14 bases separating them. The CDR3 consists of 15 residues. Lymphocytes (intraepithelial and lamina propria) were released by processing the graft tissue. Overall study findings and caveats: Declining HvG levels early post-transplant were linked to peak circulating GvH clone levels.

Regarding this clone: Its cognate antigen is unknown.

Libraries were prepared by immunoSEQ multiplex PCR; TCRdb keeps only in-frame clonotypes and omits some of them. The sample consists of some 15,000 clones, about 80% of them appearing once. The receptor was derived from a human patient who received an intestinal transplant, so some T cells may come from the graft donor. The rearrangement links TRBV5-6 to TRBJ1-5; D may be TRBD1 (6 bases). Source: ileum tissue, taken 17 days after transplant. CDR3 loop: CASTSRGGSNQPQHF. CDR3 sequence (DNA): TGTGCCAGCACCTCCCGAGGGGGAAGCAATCAGCCCCAGCATTTT.